The entry below describes one T cell receptor (beta chain). Its antigen is still unknown. Sequencing targeted expressed TCRB transcripts, as all isolated RNA had been reverse transcribed. Some clones are missing from TCRdb's copy, which holds only in-frame ones; the method was immunoSEQ multiplex PCR. The sample includes 300,000 to 400,000 clones, roughly a tenth of them seen just once. This entry is derived from a study of beta chain features in type 1 diabetes. Study in general: Regarding age, gender and cell yields, patients proved similar to healthy donors.

Germline-derived CDR1 and CDR2 are SGHTA and FQGNSA. V lost 2 bases and J 1 base, leaving 5 bases between the germline ends. The CDR3 sequence is 13 residues long. The study, taken as a whole, reports: Researchers reported that naive, central memory and Treg TCRB repertoires appeared more similar in patients than in healthy donors. cDNA sequencing could over-represent cells with high TCR expression. The study notes PCR might favor shorter templates equally in patients and controls. Shorter TCRB CDR3s, moderately but significantly so, marked every one of the four CD4+ subsets in Type 1 diabetes patients.

The material sequenced was central memory CD4+ T cells from blood. The TCR originated in a man aged 30-40 years with type 1 diabetes. V usage is TRBV7-2 and J usage is TRBJ2-5; D unresolved. The CDR3 protein is CASSLNLQETQYF. DNA of the CDR3: TGTGCCAGCAGCTTAAACCTCCAAGAGACCCAGTACTTC.